The rows below give T cell receptor beta chains drawn from one sample of a study of T cell changes during pregnancy in multiple sclerosis. Assay: immunoSEQ multiplex PCR; the TCRdb copy retains only in-frame clones and omits some. The sample records some 80,000 clones, 90% to 95% being singletons. This specimen was peripheral blood, taken in the first trimester of pregnancy. The receptors come from a female donor with multiple sclerosis, enrolled in a pregnancy study. CDR3s include the opening cysteine and the closing phenylalanine or tryptophan. The order of the fields is V gene, clone size, CDR3 length, D gene, J gene, CDR3 DNA, CDR3 protein. The D gene is left open where the match is weak. Clone size, where shown, is once, few, many, or a class for clones that have expanded.

v_gene: TRBV27
abundance: -
len: 14
d_gene: TRBD2
j_gene: TRBJ2-1
CDR3nt: TGTGCCAGCACTCAGCGGGAGGGCGGCAATGAGCAGTTCTTC
CDR3aa: CASTQREGGNEQFF

v_gene: TRBV12-5
abundance: -
len: 11
d_gene: -
j_gene: TRBJ1-1
CDR3nt: TGTGCTAGTGGTCTCGGACAGAAAGCTTTCTTT
CDR3aa: CASGLGQKAFF

v_gene: TRBV27
abundance: -
len: 12
d_gene: -
j_gene: TRBJ2-3
CDR3nt: TGTGCCAGCAGTCACGGGACAGATACGCAGTATTTT
CDR3aa: CASSHGTDTQYF

v_gene: TRBV5-6
abundance: -
len: 16
d_gene: -
j_gene: TRBJ2-4
CDR3nt: TGTGCCAGCAGTAACCGGGACACCGGAGCCAAAAACATTCAGTACTTC
CDR3aa: CASSNRDTGAKNIQYF

v_gene: TRBV9
abundance: -
len: 16
d_gene: TRBD2
j_gene: TRBJ2-3
CDR3nt: TGTGCCAGCAGCGTAGCTCGGGAGGGGGGAACAGATACGCAGTATTTT
CDR3aa: CASSVAREGGTDTQYF

v_gene: TRBV9
abundance: -
len: 14
d_gene: TRBD2
j_gene: TRBJ2-1
CDR3nt: TGTGCCAGCAGCGTCCTAGCGGGAGGGAATGAGCAGTTCTTC
CDR3aa: CASSVLAGGNEQFF

v_gene: TRBV7-2
abundance: -
len: 17
d_gene: TRBD1
j_gene: TRBJ2-1
CDR3nt: TGTGCCAGCAGTCTCACGGGACAGGGTTTTCACTACAATGAGCAGTTCTTC
CDR3aa: CASSLTGQGFHYNEQFF

v_gene: TRBV5-1
abundance: -
len: 16
d_gene: TRBD2
j_gene: TRBJ2-1
CDR3nt: TGCGCCAGCGGAGGTGGGAGGGCCGTCAGTGACAATGAGCAGTTCTTC
CDR3aa: CASGGGRAVSDNEQFF

v_gene: TRBV11-1
abundance: few
len: 15
d_gene: -
j_gene: TRBJ2-1
CDR3nt: TGTGCCAGCAGCTTAGGCTGGCGGGAATCCAATGAGCAGTTCTTC
CDR3aa: CASSLGWRESNEQFF

v_gene: TRBV11-3
abundance: -
len: 12
d_gene: -
j_gene: TRBJ2-3
CDR3nt: TGTGCCAGCAGCTTCGGGGCAGATACGCAGTATTTT
CDR3aa: CASSFGADTQYF

v_gene: TRBV2
abundance: -
len: 12
d_gene: TRBD2
j_gene: TRBJ2-1
CDR3nt: TGTGCCATCGGGGGGGTGAACAATGAGCAGTTCTTC
CDR3aa: CAIGGVNNEQFF

v_gene: TRBV30
abundance: -
len: 13
d_gene: -
j_gene: TRBJ1-1
CDR3nt: TGTGCCTGGAGTGTATGGGAGATTGGTGAAGCTTTCTTT
CDR3aa: CAWSVWEIGEAFF

v_gene: TRBV19
abundance: -
len: 13
d_gene: -
j_gene: TRBJ2-2
CDR3nt: TGTGCCACTAAAGTAGTTGGCACCGGGGAGCTGTTTTTT
CDR3aa: CATKVVGTGELFF

v_gene: TRBV27
abundance: once
len: 12
d_gene: -
j_gene: TRBJ1-2
CDR3nt: TGTGCCAGCAGTGGTAAGGGGCCCGGCTACACCTTC
CDR3aa: CASSGKGPGYTF

v_gene: TRBV7-2
abundance: -
len: 16
d_gene: -
j_gene: TRBJ1-4
CDR3nt: TGTGCCAGCAGCTTAGTGTCTGGGACACGAGACGAAAAACTGTTTTTT
CDR3aa: CASSLVSGTRDEKLFF

v_gene: TRBV7-2
abundance: -
len: 15
d_gene: TRBD1
j_gene: TRBJ2-6
CDR3nt: TGTGCCAGCAGCCCGACAGGGACTGGGGCCAACGTCCTGACTTTC
CDR3aa: CASSPTGTGANVLTF

v_gene: TRBV19
abundance: -
len: 15
d_gene: -
j_gene: TRBJ2-1
CDR3nt: TGTGCCAGTAGTAGAAGTCAGGCTTCCTACAATGAGCAGTTCTTC
CDR3aa: CASSRSQASYNEQFF

v_gene: TRBV19
abundance: -
len: 15
d_gene: -
j_gene: TRBJ2-1
CDR3nt: TGTGCCAGTAGCGAAATAGCGGCCCCCTACAATGAGCAGTTCTTC
CDR3aa: CASSEIAAPYNEQFF

v_gene: TRBV11-2
abundance: once
len: 16
d_gene: -
j_gene: TRBJ1-1
CDR3nt: TGTGCCAGCAGCTTAGGAGGTTGGTTTCAGAACACTGAAGCTTTCTTT
CDR3aa: CASSLGGWFQNTEAFF

v_gene: TRBV28
abundance: -
len: 14
d_gene: -
j_gene: TRBJ2-3
CDR3nt: TGTGCCAGCATTGGAGGGGCCAGGGCAGATACGCAGTATTTT
CDR3aa: CASIGGARADTQYF

v_gene: TRBV7-8
abundance: -
len: 13
d_gene: -
j_gene: TRBJ1-6
CDR3nt: TGTGCCAGCAGCTTAAAAGCAGGTTCAGCCCTCCACTTT
CDR3aa: CASSLKAGSALHF

v_gene: TRBV5-1
abundance: -
len: 15
d_gene: TRBD1
j_gene: TRBJ2-5
CDR3nt: TGCGCCAGCAGCTTGGCGGGACAGGGCTTGGAGACCCAGTACTTC
CDR3aa: CASSLAGQGLETQYF

v_gene: TRBV19
abundance: -
len: 15
d_gene: -
j_gene: TRBJ1-2
CDR3nt: TGTGCCAGTAGTAATGCGGGGGAGCCTAACTATGGCTACACCTTC
CDR3aa: CASSNAGEPNYGYTF

v_gene: TRBV11-3
abundance: once
len: 15
d_gene: TRBD2
j_gene: TRBJ2-5
CDR3nt: TGTGCCAGCAGCTTAGCGGGACTAGCAGGGGAGACCCAGTACTTC
CDR3aa: CASSLAGLAGETQYF

v_gene: TRBV6-4
abundance: -
len: 13
d_gene: -
j_gene: TRBJ1-1
CDR3nt: TGTGCCAGCAGCGGCAGGGGTCGCACTGAAGCTTTCTTT
CDR3aa: CASSGRGRTEAFF

v_gene: TRBV7-9
abundance: once
len: 15
d_gene: TRBD1
j_gene: TRBJ1-3
CDR3nt: TGTGCCAGCAGCCGACAGGGGGCGGCTGGAAACACCATATATTTT
CDR3aa: CASSRQGAAGNTIYF

v_gene: TRBV4-1
abundance: few
len: 14
d_gene: -
j_gene: TRBJ1-2
CDR3nt: TGCGCCAGCAGCCAAGATGGGGGCATCTATGGCTACACCTTC
CDR3aa: CASSQDGGIYGYTF

v_gene: TRBV7-3
abundance: -
len: 15
d_gene: -
j_gene: TRBJ2-1
CDR3nt: TGTGCCAGCAGCTTACTAGATGTTAGCGACAATGAGCAGTTCTTC
CDR3aa: CASSLLDVSDNEQFF

v_gene: TRBV27
abundance: -
len: 14
d_gene: TRBD2
j_gene: TRBJ2-7
CDR3nt: TGTGCCATAATTAGGGGAGGGAATTCCTACGAGCAGTACTTC
CDR3aa: CAIIRGGNSYEQYF